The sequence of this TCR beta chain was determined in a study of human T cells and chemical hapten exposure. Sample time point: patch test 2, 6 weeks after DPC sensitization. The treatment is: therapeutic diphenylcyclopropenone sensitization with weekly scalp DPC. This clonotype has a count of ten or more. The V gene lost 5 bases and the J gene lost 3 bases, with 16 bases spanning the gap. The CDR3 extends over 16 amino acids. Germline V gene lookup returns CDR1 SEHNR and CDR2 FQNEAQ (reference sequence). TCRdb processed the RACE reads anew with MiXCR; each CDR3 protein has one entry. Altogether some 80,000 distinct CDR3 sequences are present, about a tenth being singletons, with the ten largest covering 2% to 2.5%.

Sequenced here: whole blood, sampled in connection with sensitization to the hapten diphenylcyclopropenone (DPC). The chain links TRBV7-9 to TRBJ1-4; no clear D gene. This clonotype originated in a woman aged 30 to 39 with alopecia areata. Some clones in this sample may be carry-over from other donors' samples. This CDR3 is CASSRPLDDSNEKLFF. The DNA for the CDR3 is TGTGCCAGCAGCCGTCCCCTAGACGACTCTAATGAAAAACTGTTTTTT.